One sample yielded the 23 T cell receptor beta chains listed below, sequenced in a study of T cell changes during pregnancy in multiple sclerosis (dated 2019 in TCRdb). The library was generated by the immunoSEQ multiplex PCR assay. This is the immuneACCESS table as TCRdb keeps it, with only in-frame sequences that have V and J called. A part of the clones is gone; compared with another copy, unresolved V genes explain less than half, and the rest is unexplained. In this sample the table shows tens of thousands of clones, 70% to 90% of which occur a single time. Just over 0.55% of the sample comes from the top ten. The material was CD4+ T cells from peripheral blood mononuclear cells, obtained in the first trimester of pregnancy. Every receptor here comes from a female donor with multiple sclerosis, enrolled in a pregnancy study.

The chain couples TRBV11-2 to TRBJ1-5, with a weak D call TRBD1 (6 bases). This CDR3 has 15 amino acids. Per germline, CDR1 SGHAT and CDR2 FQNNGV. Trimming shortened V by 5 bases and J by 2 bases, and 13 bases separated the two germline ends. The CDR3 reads CASSPGRGRNQPQHF. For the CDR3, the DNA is TGTGCCAGCAGCCCTGGCAGGGGTCGCAATCAGCCCCAGCATTTT.

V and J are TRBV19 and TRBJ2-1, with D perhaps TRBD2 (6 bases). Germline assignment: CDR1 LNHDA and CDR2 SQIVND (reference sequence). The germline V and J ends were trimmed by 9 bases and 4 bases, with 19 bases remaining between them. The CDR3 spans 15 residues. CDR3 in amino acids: CASLGRPGLYNEQFF. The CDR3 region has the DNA TGTGCCAGCCTAGGGAGGCCGGGGCTTTACAATGAGCAGTTCTTC.

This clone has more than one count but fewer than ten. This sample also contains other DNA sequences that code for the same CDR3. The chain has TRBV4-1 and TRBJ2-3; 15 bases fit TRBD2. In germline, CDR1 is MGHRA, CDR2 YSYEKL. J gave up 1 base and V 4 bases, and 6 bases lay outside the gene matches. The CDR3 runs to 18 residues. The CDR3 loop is CASSRAGLAGGGTDTQYF. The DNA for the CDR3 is TGCGCCAGCAGCCGCGCGGGACTAGCGGGAGGTGGCACAGATACGCAGTATTTT.

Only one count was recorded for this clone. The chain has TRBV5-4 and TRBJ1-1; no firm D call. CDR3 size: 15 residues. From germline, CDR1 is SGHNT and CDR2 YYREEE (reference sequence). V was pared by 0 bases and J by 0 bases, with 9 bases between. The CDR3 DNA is TGTGCCAGCAGCTTGGGAGCGGGGATGAACACTGAAGCTTTCTTT. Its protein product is CASSLGAGMNTEAFF.

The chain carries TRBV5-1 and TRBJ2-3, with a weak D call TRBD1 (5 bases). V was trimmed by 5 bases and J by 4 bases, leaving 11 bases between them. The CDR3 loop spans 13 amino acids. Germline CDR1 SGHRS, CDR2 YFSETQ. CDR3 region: CASRMTVADTQYF. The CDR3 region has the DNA TGCGCCAGCAGGATGACAGTCGCAGATACGCAGTATTTT.

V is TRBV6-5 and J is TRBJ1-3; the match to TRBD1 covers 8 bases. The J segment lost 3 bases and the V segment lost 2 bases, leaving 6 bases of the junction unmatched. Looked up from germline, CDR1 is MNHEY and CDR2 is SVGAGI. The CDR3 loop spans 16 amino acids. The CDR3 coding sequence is TGTGCCAGCAGTTACGCGGGACAGGCTTTTGGAAACACCATATATTTT. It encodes CASSYAGQAFGNTIYF.

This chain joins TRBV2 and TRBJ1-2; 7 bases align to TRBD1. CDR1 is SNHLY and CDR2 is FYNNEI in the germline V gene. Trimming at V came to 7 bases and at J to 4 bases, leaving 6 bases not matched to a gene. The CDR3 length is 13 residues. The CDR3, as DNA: TGTGCCAGCAAGGGGGCGCGCTCCTATGGCTACACCTTC. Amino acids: CASKGARSYGYTF. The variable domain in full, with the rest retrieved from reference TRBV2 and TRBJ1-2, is EPEVTQTPSHQVTQMGQEVILRCVPISNHLYFYWYRQILGQKVEFLVSFYNNEISEKSEIFDDQFSVERPDGSNFTLKIRSTKLEDSAMYFCASKGARSYGYTFGSGTRLTVV.

CDR3 in DNA: TGTGCCAGCAGTTACACCCTCCCACAAAAGAACACTGAAGCTTTCTTT. Translated, it gives CASSYTLPQKNTEAFF. This chain connects TRBV28 to TRBJ1-1; no clear D. This CDR3 comprises 16 residues. The germline CDR1 and CDR2 sequences are MDHEN and SYDVKM. V lost 4 bases and J 1 base, leaving 16 bases between the germline ends.

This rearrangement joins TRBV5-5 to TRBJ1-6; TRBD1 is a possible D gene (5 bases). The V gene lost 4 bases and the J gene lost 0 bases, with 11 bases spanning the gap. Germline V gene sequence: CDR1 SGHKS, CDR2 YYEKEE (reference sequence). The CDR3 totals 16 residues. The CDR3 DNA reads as TGTGCCAGCAGCCGGGACTTTCGCTCCTATAATTCACCCCTCCACTTT. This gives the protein CASSRDFRSYNSPLHF.

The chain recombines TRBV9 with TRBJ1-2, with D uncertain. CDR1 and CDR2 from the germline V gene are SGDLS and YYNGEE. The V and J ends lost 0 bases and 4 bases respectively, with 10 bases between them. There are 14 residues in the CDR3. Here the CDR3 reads CASSVDSGPYGYTF. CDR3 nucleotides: TGTGCCAGCAGCGTAGATTCAGGCCCCTATGGCTACACCTTC.

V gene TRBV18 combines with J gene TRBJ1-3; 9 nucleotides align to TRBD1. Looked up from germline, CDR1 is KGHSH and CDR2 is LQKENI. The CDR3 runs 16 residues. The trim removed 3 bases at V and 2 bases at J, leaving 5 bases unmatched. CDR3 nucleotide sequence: TGTGCCAGCTCACCCCTAGGACAGGGGACTGGAAACACCATATATTTT. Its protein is CASSPLGQGTGNTIYF.

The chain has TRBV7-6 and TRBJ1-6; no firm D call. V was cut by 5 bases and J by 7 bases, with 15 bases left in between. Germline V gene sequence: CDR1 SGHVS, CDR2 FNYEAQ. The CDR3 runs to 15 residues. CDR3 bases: TGTGCCAGCAGCCCTGGGCAGGCGGGGAATTCACCCCTCCACTTT. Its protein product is CASSPGQAGNSPLHF.

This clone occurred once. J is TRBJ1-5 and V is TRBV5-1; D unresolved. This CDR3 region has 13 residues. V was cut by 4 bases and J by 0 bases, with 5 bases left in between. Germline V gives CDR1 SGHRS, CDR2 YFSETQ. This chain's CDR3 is CASSPDSNQPQHF. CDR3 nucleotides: TGCGCCAGCAGCCCAGATAGCAATCAGCCCCAGCATTTT.

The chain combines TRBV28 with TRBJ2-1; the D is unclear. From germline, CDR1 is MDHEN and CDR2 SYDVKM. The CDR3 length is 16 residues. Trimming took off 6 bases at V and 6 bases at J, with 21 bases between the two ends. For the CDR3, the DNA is TGTGCCAGCAGCCCTGCCGGGTCCCAAAAGTTCAATGAGCAGTTCTTC. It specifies CASSPAGSQKFNEQFF.

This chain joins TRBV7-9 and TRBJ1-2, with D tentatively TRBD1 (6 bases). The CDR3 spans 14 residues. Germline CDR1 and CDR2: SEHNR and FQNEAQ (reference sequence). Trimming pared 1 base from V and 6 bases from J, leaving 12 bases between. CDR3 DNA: TGTGCCAGCAGCTTAGATCGCAGGGGAGATGGCTACACCTTC. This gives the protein CASSLDRRGDGYTF.

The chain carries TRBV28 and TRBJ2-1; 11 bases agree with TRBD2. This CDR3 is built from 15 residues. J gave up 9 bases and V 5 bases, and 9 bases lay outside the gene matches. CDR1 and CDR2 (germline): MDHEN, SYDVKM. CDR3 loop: CASSTPPSGRSEQFF. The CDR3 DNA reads TGTGCCAGCAGTACCCCCCCTAGCGGGAGGAGTGAGCAGTTCTTC. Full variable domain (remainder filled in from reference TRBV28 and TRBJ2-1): DVKVTQSSRYLVKRTGEKVFLECVQDMDHENMFWYRQDPGLGLRLIYFSYDVKMKEKGDIPEGYSVSREKKERFSLILESASTNQTSMYLCASSTPPSGRSEQFFGPGTRLTVL.

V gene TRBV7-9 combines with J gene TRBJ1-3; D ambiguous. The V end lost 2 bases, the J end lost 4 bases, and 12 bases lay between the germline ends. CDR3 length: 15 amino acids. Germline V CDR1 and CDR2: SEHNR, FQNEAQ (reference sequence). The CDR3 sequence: CASSLSRLGGNTIYF. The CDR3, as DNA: TGTGCCAGCAGCTTATCCAGGCTGGGCGGAAACACCATATATTTT.

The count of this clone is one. The CDR3 here is CASSSQGGQPQHF. The CDR3 DNA is TGTGCCAGTAGTAGTCAGGGAGGACAGCCCCAGCATTTT. The V gene is TRBV19, the J gene TRBJ1-5; D is possibly TRBD1 (5 bases). The germline V gene encodes CDR1 LNHDA and CDR2 SQIVND (reference sequence). This CDR3 is built from 13 residues. The V gene lost 4 bases and the J gene lost 7 bases, with 11 bases spanning the gap.

In DNA, the CDR3 is TGCGCCAGCAGCTTTTCCGCCCTGAGCTCCTACAATGAGCAGTTCTTC. Encoded protein: CASSFSALSSYNEQFF. This chain uses TRBV5-1 with TRBJ2-1, with unresolved D. V was pared by 2 bases and J by 0 bases, with 12 bases between. Germline V gene data show CDR1 as SGHRS and CDR2 as YFSETQ. The CDR3 sequence is 16 residues long.

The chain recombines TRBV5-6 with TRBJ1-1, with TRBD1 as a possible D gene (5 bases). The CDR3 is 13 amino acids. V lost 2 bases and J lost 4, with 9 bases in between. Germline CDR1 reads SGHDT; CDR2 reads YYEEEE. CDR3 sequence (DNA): TGTGCCAGCAGCTTCACAGGATTCACTGAAGCTTTCTTT. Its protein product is CASSFTGFTEAFF.

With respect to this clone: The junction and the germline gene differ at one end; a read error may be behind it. The CDR3 spells CVSSLNYEQFF. CDR3 DNA: TGCGTCAGCAGCTTAAACTATGAGCAGTTCTTC. The V and J genes are TRBV5-1 and TRBJ2-1; D is unclear. Germline assignment: CDR1 SGHRS and CDR2 YFSETQ. The CDR3 is made up of 11 amino acids.

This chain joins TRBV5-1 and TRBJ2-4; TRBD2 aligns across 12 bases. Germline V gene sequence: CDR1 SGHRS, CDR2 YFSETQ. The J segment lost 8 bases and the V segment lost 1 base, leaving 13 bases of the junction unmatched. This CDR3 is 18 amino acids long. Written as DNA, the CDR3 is TGCGCCAGCAGCTTGCTAGCGGGGGGGCTAGGAGGATGGGACATTCAGTACTTC. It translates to CASSLLAGGLGGWDIQYF.

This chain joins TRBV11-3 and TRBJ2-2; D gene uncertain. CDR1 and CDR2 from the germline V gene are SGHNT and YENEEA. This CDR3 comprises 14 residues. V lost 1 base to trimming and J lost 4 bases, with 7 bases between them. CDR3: CASSLGPSTGELFF. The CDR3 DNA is TGTGCCAGCAGCTTAGGGCCCTCCACCGGGGAGCTGTTTTTT. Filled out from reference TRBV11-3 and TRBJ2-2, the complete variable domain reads EAGVVQSPRYKIIEKKQPVAFWCNPISGHNTLYWYLQNLGQGPELLIRYENEEAVDDSQLPKDRFSAERLKGVDSTLKIQPAELGDSAVYLCASSLGPSTGELFFGEGSRLTVL.